The following is a T cell receptor (beta chain) sequence with its context. The antigen remains undetermined. The data are from a study of shared clonotypes between healthy human individuals. Study as a whole: A couple of women and a few men aged 18 to 49 served as donors. General observations from the study: Between several donors, naive CD4 clonotypes were shared at a level of approximately 5%.

CD45RO-negative, CCR7-selected cells formed the naive CD8 fraction, which excluded terminally differentiated effector memory CD45RA+ cells. Each subset's genomic DNA was split evenly across several immunoSEQ plates. The repertoire was sequenced with immunoSEQ multiplex PCR; TCRdb's copy has only in-frame clones and lacks some. The sample lists under 850,000 clones, 80% to 95% occurring once. From germline, CDR1 is SEHNR and CDR2 FQNEAQ (reference sequence). V lost 3 bases and J lost 1, with 12 bases in between. The CDR3 sequence is 15 residues long. This TCR derives from a young man in good health. The sequenced material came from naive CD8+ T cells sorted from blood. V gene TRBV7-9 combines with J gene TRBJ1-1, with D perhaps matching TRBD1 (5 bases). Here the CDR3 DNA reads TGTGCCAGCAGCTTCAGGGACGGGCGGAACACTGAAGCTTTCTTT. Protein sequence: CASSFRDGRNTEAFF. The variable domain in full, completed from reference TRBV7-9 and TRBJ1-1, reads DTGVSQNPRHKITKRGQNVTFRCDPISEHNRLYWYRQTLGQGPEFLTYFQNEAQLEKSRLLSDRFSAERPKGSFSTLEIQRTEQGDSAMYLCASSFRDGRNTEAFFGQGTRLTVV.